The 6 T cell receptor beta chains below all came from one sample that was sequenced in a study of CD8 T cells in ankylosing spondylitis. TCRdb re-derived calls from the 5' RACE reads in MiXCR, one entry per CDR3 protein. The data hold about 240,000 distinct CDR3 sequences, with roughly 10% observed a single time. The sample was blood, either unsorted or a sorted T cell fraction (not recorded which). Source of these receptors: a male donor with ankylosing spondylitis or in good health (not recorded which).

There are many counts of this clonotype. This rearrangement joins TRBV10-2 to TRBJ2-5; D is unclear. The germline CDR1 and CDR2 sequences are WSHSY and SAAADI. This CDR3 is built from 14 residues. With 0 bases removed from V and 1 base from J, the gap between germline ends came to 6 bases. In DNA, the CDR3 is TGCGCCAGCAGTGAGTCGTACAGCCAAGAGACCCAGTACTTC. It encodes CASSESYSQETQYF.

In this sample, this clonotype turned up once. V usage is TRBV6-1 and J usage is TRBJ1-5; D possibly corresponds to TRBD1 (6 bases). Germline assignment: CDR1 MNHNS and CDR2 SASEGT. The V end lost 6 bases, the J end lost 6 bases, and 15 bases lay between the germline ends. The CDR3 contains 14 residues. In DNA form, the CDR3 reads TGTGCCAGCAGCGCCGATGGGGGCGGTCAGCCCCAGCATTTT. Protein: CASSADGGGQPQHF.

V usage is TRBV29-1 and J usage is TRBJ2-1; maybe TRBD2 (5 bases). The V end was cut by 5 bases, the J end by 6 bases, with 11 bases between. This CDR3 region has 12 residues. Germline V gives CDR1 SQVTM, CDR2 ANQGSEA. Written as DNA, the CDR3 is TGCAGCGTTCCAGTGACTATCAATGAGCAGTTCTTC. Translated, it gives CSVPVTINEQFF.

The rearrangement links TRBV7-9 to TRBJ2-7; D is unclear. Germline V gives CDR1 SEHNR, CDR2 FQNEAQ (reference sequence). The CDR3 sequence is 13 residues long. Trimming removed 2 bases at V and 7 bases at J, with 12 bases between. In DNA, the CDR3 is TGTGCCAGCAGCTTATCCATAATAAGGGAGCAGTACTTC. Amino acid sequence: CASSLSIIREQYF.

This clonotype showed up many times. The chain joins TRBV5-8 to TRBJ1-3, with unresolved D. Germline V gives CDR1 SGHTS, CDR2 YDEGEE. This CDR3 is 13 amino acids long. The germline V and J ends were trimmed by 4 bases and 4 bases, with 9 bases remaining between them. CDR3 amino acids: CASSAGVGNTIYF. The CDR3 region has the DNA TGTGCCAGCAGCGCGGGAGTGGGAAACACCATATATTTT. Based on the CDR3 plus reference TRBV5-8 and TRBJ1-3, the full variable domain is EAGVTQSPTHLIKTRGQQATLRCSPISGHTSVYWYQQALGLGLQFLLWYDEGEERNRGNFPPRFSGRQFPNYSSELNVNALELEDSALYLCASSAGVGNTIYFGEGSWLTVV.

J is TRBJ2-7 and V is TRBV27; 10 bases fit TRBD2. Germline V CDR1 and CDR2: MNHEY, SMNVEV (reference sequence). V was pared by 7 bases and J by 2 bases, with 11 bases of the junction left unmatched. The CDR3 spans 16 residues. In nucleotides, the CDR3 is TGTGCCAGCACTTCCCGCCTAGCGGGAGATGCCTACGAGCAGTACTTC. Its translation is CASTSRLAGDAYEQYF.